A single T cell receptor (beta chain) is shown here with its context. Its target is not known. TCRdb's table, derived via immunoSEQ multiplex PCR, lists solely in-frame clones and lacks some. The data contain approximately 160,000 clones, 86% of them singletons. The CDR3 has 13 residues. Trimming removed 9 bases at V and 4 bases at J, with 16 bases between. The entry originates in a study of cytomegalovirus exposure and HLA in healthy donors. The study, taken as a whole, reports: A few chains tied to CMV proved CMV antigen-specific in vitro. Most TCR sequences were uncommon, yet certain public TCRs appeared in many donors. In the 120 validation repertoires, just under 95% of cluster scores exceeded 0, per a later analysis.

Sequenced input: PBMCs. The V call is TRBV23-1, the J call TRBJ2-7, with D possibly TRBD1 on 5 matching bases. TRBV23-1 is reported as an ORF; its role is uncertain. This clonotype was sampled from a woman under 30 in good health and CMV-seronegative. CDR3: CARPPQGIYEQYF. DNA for the CDR3: TGCGCCAGACCGCCTCAGGGTATTTACGAGCAGTACTTC.